The 18 T cell receptor beta chains given below trace back to one sample, sequenced in a study of T cell responses to AZD1222 COVID-19 vaccine. Sequencing used immunoSEQ multiplex PCR; TCRdb keeps in-frame clones, though not all of them. The table lists fewer than 40,000 clones, around 90% of them singletons. The sample in question was peripheral blood, obtained 28 days after the second dose of the MenACWY control vaccine. Receptors originate from an adult who received the MenACWY meningococcal vaccine as a control.

The rearrangement links TRBV27 to TRBJ2-1; 7 bases line up with TRBD2. With 8 bases clipped from V and 4 bases from J, the junction kept 8 bases outside the gene matches. This CDR3 spans 14 amino acids. In germline, CDR1 is MNHEY, CDR2 SMNVEV (reference sequence). CDR3 protein: CASSWGSGYNEQFF. As DNA, the CDR3 is TGTGCCAGCTCCTGGGGTAGCGGGTACAATGAGCAGTTCTTC.

The J gene is TRBJ2-7, the V gene TRBV28; no reliable D call. Trimming took 2 bases from V and 4 from J, leaving 9 bases between them. Germline CDR1 and CDR2: MDHEN and SYDVKM. This CDR3 region has 13 residues. The CDR3 bases are TGTGCCAGCAGTTTACGGCAGGCTTACGAGCAGTACTTC. Residues: CASSLRQAYEQYF.

This rearrangement joins TRBV18 to TRBJ1-2; D is unresolved. The V end was cut by 2 bases, the J end by 3 bases, with 7 bases between. Germline loops: CDR1 KGHSH, CDR2 LQKENI. CDR3 length: 13 amino acids. The DNA for the CDR3 is TGTGCCAGCTCACCAGGGGTAGACTATGGCTACACCTTC. This translates into CASSPGVDYGYTF.

Written as DNA, the CDR3 is TGTGCCACCAATGGGCCCACCTCCTACGAGCAGTACTTC. It translates to CATNGPTSYEQYF. The genes are TRBV19 and TRBJ2-7; no reliable D call. The V gene lost 10 bases and the J gene lost 0 bases, with 13 bases spanning the gap. Germline V gene lookup returns CDR1 LNHDA and CDR2 SQIVND (reference sequence). The CDR3 contains 13 residues.

The rearrangement uses TRBV5-6 and TRBJ1-2; no clear D gene. CDR3 length: 15 residues. The V gene lost 5 bases and the J gene lost 1 base, with 15 bases spanning the gap. CDR1 is SGHDT, CDR2 YYEEEE, per germline. The CDR3 nucleotides read TGTGCCAGCAGACCCAGAGGCGGTAGTAACTATGGCTACACCTTC. Protein: CASRPRGGSNYGYTF.

With regard to this clone: Germline is not matched at one junction end, which may reflect a read error. The chain is built from TRBV4-1 and TRBJ1-5, with D hard to call. CDR1 and CDR2 from the germline V gene are MGHRA and YSYEKL. The CDR3 is made up of 16 amino acids. The CDR3 DNA reads TGCGCCAGCAGTCAAGCACCGGGGTTAACTCGACAGCCCCAGCATTTT. Protein product: CASSQAPGLTRQPQHF.

The chain's CDR3 is CASSFSMTDTQYF. CDR3 DNA: TGTGCCAGCAGCTTCAGCATGACAGATACGCAGTATTTT. The gene calls are TRBV7-3 and TRBJ2-3, with no clear D. The CDR3 extends over 13 amino acids. CDR1 SGHTA and CDR2 FQGTGA come from the germline V gene. Trimming took off 3 bases at V and 3 bases at J, with 7 bases between the two ends.

CDR3 sequence: CASSVEGVDEKLFF. CDR3 in DNA: TGCGCCAGCAGCGTAGAGGGGGTCGATGAAAAACTGTTTTTT. V gene TRBV5-1 combines with J gene TRBJ1-4; perhaps TRBD1 as D (6 bases). V was trimmed by 4 bases and J by 6 bases, leaving 13 bases between them. CDR3 length equals 14 residues. CDR1 and CDR2 (germline): SGHRS, YFSETQ.

This chain joins TRBV7-3 and TRBJ2-1; 9 bases align to TRBD2. Germline CDR1 SGHTA, CDR2 FQGTGA. J was trimmed by 2 bases and V by 5 bases; bases with no gene match: 16. CDR3 length: 19 amino acids. The CDR3 DNA is TGTGCCAGCAGCCCCCGCGGGGGACTAGCCACCGAGCCCTACAATGAGCAGTTCTTC. Translation: CASSPRGGLATEPYNEQFF.

Written as DNA, the CDR3 is TGTGCCACCAGCATCGGGACTAGCGGGAGAGATACGCAGTATTTT. Translation gives CATSIGTSGRDTQYF. The chain carries TRBV15 and TRBJ2-3, with 14 positions matching TRBD2. Germline CDR1 reads LNHNV; CDR2 reads YYDKDF (reference sequence). V lost 4 bases to trimming and J lost 5 bases; unmatched junction nucleotides: 2. The CDR3 covers 15 residues. The variable domain in full, with the rest retrieved from reference TRBV15 and TRBJ2-3, is DAMVIQNPRYQVTQFGKPVTLSCSQTLNHNVMYWYQQKSSQAPKLLFHYYDKDFNNEADTPDNFQSRRPNTSFCFLDIRSPGLGDTAMYLCATSIGTSGRDTQYFGPGTRLTVL.

A few counts support this clone. This chain links TRBV30 with TRBJ1-5; 7 bases line up with TRBD1. The CDR3 loop spans 14 amino acids. Germline CDR1 reads GTSNPN; CDR2 reads SVGIG (reference sequence). V lost 3 bases to trimming and J lost 6 bases; unmatched junction nucleotides: 8. The chain's CDR3 is CAWSRSAGGQPQHF. The CDR3 DNA is TGTGCCTGGAGCAGGTCGGCAGGGGGTCAGCCCCAGCATTTT.

The chain joins TRBV20-1 to TRBJ2-7, with TRBD1 matching over 7 bases. The J segment lost 5 bases and the V segment lost 3 bases, leaving 13 bases of the junction unmatched. Germline V gene data show CDR1 as DFQATT and CDR2 as SNEGSKA (reference sequence). The CDR3 is 15 residues long. CDR3 in DNA: TGCAGTGCTAGTAGCCAACAGGGGACCATGAACGAGCAGTACTTC. This codes for CSASSQQGTMNEQYF.

V and J are TRBV30 and TRBJ2-1; 9 positions match TRBD2. There are 14 residues in the CDR3. Per germline, CDR1 GTSNPN and CDR2 SVGIG (reference sequence). The junction had 7 bases not matched to a gene; V was cut back by 4 bases and J by 6 bases. CDR3 protein: CAWTMASGTNEQFF. CDR3 nucleotide sequence: TGTGCCTGGACCATGGCTAGCGGGACCAATGAGCAGTTCTTC. Full variable domain (outside the CDR3, taken from reference TRBV30 and TRBJ2-1): SQTIHQWPATLVQPVGSPLSLECTVEGTSNPNLYWYRQAAGRGLQLLFYSVGIGQISSEVPQNLSASRPQDRQFILSSKKLLLSDSGFYLCAWTMASGTNEQFFGPGTRLTVL.

The chain has TRBV19 and TRBJ1-2, with unresolved D. The germline V gene has CDR1 LNHDA and CDR2 SQIVND (reference sequence). V was pared by 6 bases and J by 6 bases, with 14 bases between. The CDR3 runs 13 residues. In nucleotides, the CDR3 is TGTGCCAGTAGACTTGAGGCAGGAGATGGCTACACCTTC. As protein: CASRLEAGDGYTF.

The J gene is TRBJ2-3, the V gene TRBV9; TRBD2 matches at 12 bases. V was clipped by 3 bases and J by 5 bases; unmatched bases: 7. CDR1 SGDLS and CDR2 YYNGEE come from the germline V gene. CDR3 length: 16 amino acids. The CDR3 coding sequence is TGTGCCAGCAGCGGAAGACTAGCGGGAGTGCAAGATACGCAGTATTTT. Translation gives CASSGRLAGVQDTQYF.

The J gene is TRBJ2-7, the V gene TRBV15; 11 bases match TRBD1. Germline assignment: CDR1 LNHNV and CDR2 YYDKDF (reference sequence). The trim removed 1 base at V and 3 bases at J, leaving 5 bases unmatched. This CDR3 spans 16 amino acids. The CDR3 DNA reads as TGTGCCACCAGCAGAGGGGGACAGGGGGGCGGCTACGAGCAGTACTTC. Amino acids: CATSRGGQGGGYEQYF.

This sequence joins TRBV19 and TRBJ2-7, with 8 bases fitting TRBD1. V shed 5 bases, J shed 6 bases, and the junction held 6 bases outside the gene matches. This CDR3 spans 13 amino acids. The germline gives CDR1 LNHDA, CDR2 SQIVND (reference sequence). The CDR3 is CASSRTGGGEQYF. The CDR3 DNA reads TGTGCCAGTAGTCGAACAGGGGGAGGCGAGCAGTACTTC. Full variable domain (missing parts from reference TRBV19 and TRBJ2-7): DGGITQSPKYLFRKEGQNVTLSCEQNLNHDAMYWYRQDPGQGLRLIYYSQIVNDFQKGDIAEGYSVSREKKESFPLTVTSAQKNPTAFYLCASSRTGGGEQYFGPGTRLTVT.

This chain uses TRBV5-1 with TRBJ2-1; D is possibly TRBD1 (6 bases). Germline CDR1 SGHRS, CDR2 YFSETQ. V lost 7 bases to trimming and J lost 0 bases, with 8 bases between them. The CDR3 extends over 13 amino acids. CDR3 in amino acids: CASQQGSYNEQFF. The CDR3 DNA follows: TGCGCCAGCCAACAGGGCTCCTACAATGAGCAGTTCTTC. The full variable domain, rest sourced from reference TRBV5-1 and TRBJ2-1, is KAGVTQTPRYLIKTRGQQVTLSCSPISGHRSVSWYQQTPGQGLQFLFEYFSETQRNKGNFPGRFSGRQFSNSRSEMNVSTLELGDSALYLCASQQGSYNEQFFGPGTRLTVL.